One sample yielded the 16 T cell receptor beta chains listed below, sequenced in a study of blood T cell repertoires in COVID-19. Measured with immunoSEQ multiplex PCR; TCRdb has only the in-frame clones, and not every one. The sample shows about 13,000 clones, around 78% of them seen only once. The sample was peripheral blood. These receptors all come from a human donor in a cohort sampled during active COVID-19.

The chain joins TRBV5-6 to TRBJ1-2, with 7 positions matching TRBD1. Germline V gene lookup returns CDR1 SGHDT and CDR2 YYEEEE. This CDR3 contains 14 residues. J gave up 4 bases and V 4 bases, and 7 bases lay outside the gene matches. CDR3 residues: CASSIYRGGYGYTF. In DNA, the CDR3 is TGTGCCAGCAGCATTTACAGGGGAGGCTATGGCTACACCTTC.

The chain joins TRBV6-2 or TRBV6-3 to TRBJ2-1; TRBD2 is a possible D gene (7 bases). The CDR3 is 15 residues long. V lost 4 bases, J lost 6 bases, and 16 bases lay in between. Germline CDR1 reads MNHEY; CDR2 reads SVGEGT. The CDR3 DNA sequence: TGTGCCAGCAGTTCCCCTGTAAGGGGGGGCAATGAGCAGTTCTTC. Translated: CASSSPVRGGNEQFF.

V is TRBV6-6 and J is TRBJ1-1; 11 bases line up with TRBD1. Germline values: CDR1 MNHNY, CDR2 SVGAGI (reference sequence). CDR3 length equals 14 residues. J was trimmed by 4 bases and V by 2 bases; bases with no gene match: 0. The CDR3 spells CASSYGTGGTEAFF. The CDR3 coding sequence is TGTGCCAGCAGTTACGGGACAGGGGGCACTGAAGCTTTCTTT.

The chain has TRBV18 and TRBJ1-3, with 10 positions matching TRBD1. The CDR3 has 20 residues. Germline loops: CDR1 KGHSH, CDR2 LQKENI. With 2 bases clipped from V and 0 bases from J, the junction kept 13 bases outside the gene matches. CDR3 region: CASSPRNSGTGEGSGNTIYF. For the CDR3, the DNA is TGTGCCAGCTCACCAAGAAACTCCGGGACAGGGGAAGGCTCTGGAAACACCATATATTTT.

The V gene is TRBV5-5, the J gene TRBJ1-1; 11 nucleotides match TRBD1. The CDR3 has 15 residues. The V gene end was trimmed by 3 bases and the J gene end by 5 bases; junction bases not matched to a gene: 6. Per germline, CDR1 SGHKS and CDR2 YYEKEE (reference sequence). As DNA, the CDR3 is TGTGCCAGCAGCTGGGGGACAGGGGGATATACTGAAGCTTTCTTT. Encoded protein: CASSWGTGGYTEAFF.

The chain is built from TRBV5-1 and TRBJ1-4; D call uncertain. V dropped 0 bases and J dropped 1 base, with 7 bases sitting between them. Per germline, CDR1 SGHRS and CDR2 YFSETQ. The CDR3 has 15 amino acids. CDR3 in DNA: TGCGCCAGCAGCTTGGCCTCGGGAACTAATGAAAAACTGTTTTTT. Residues: CASSLASGTNEKLFF. The full variable domain, with the rest looked up from reference TRBV5-1 and TRBJ1-4, is KAGVTQTPRYLIKTRGQQVTLSCSPISGHRSVSWYQQTPGQGLQFLFEYFSETQRNKGNFPGRFSGRQFSNSRSEMNVSTLELGDSALYLCASSLASGTNEKLFFGSGTQLSVL.

The chain combines TRBV11-2 with TRBJ1-6; D unclear. The CDR3 length is 17 residues. The germline V and J ends were trimmed by 1 base and 13 bases, with 23 bases remaining between them. Germline lookup yields CDR1 SGHAT and CDR2 FQNNGV. The CDR3 nucleotides are TGTGCCAGCAGCTTAGTCGGGTCATTTGCCCCCTTGTCCCCCCTCCACTTT. Translated: CASSLVGSFAPLSPLHF. The variable domain in full, completed from reference TRBV11-2 and TRBJ1-6, reads EAGVAQSPRYKIIEKRQSVAFWCNPISGHATLYWYQQILGQGPKLLIQFQNNGVVDDSQLPKDRFSAERLKGVDSTLKIQPAKLEDSAVYLCASSLVGSFAPLSPLHFGNGTRLTVT.

The gene calls are TRBV2 and TRBJ2-2; D is uncertain. Per the germline V gene, CDR1 is SNHLY and CDR2 is FYNNEI. Trimming removed 4 bases from V and 3 bases from J, with 6 bases in between. This CDR3 comprises 13 residues. CDR3 in amino acids: CASSVEDTGELFF. The CDR3 DNA is TGTGCCAGCAGTGTAGAAGACACCGGGGAGCTGTTTTTT.

J is TRBJ1-6 and V is TRBV7-6; D uncertain. Trimming took 5 bases from V and 11 from J, leaving 13 bases between them. CDR3 size: 13 residues. Germline V gene sequence: CDR1 SGHVS, CDR2 FNYEAQ. CDR3 amino acids: CASSRTGVAPLHF. Written as DNA, the CDR3 is TGTGCCAGCAGCCGAACGGGTGTGGCACCCCTCCACTTT.

V usage is TRBV2 and J usage is TRBJ2-4; no reliable D call. Germline V gene data show CDR1 as SNHLY and CDR2 as FYNNEI. The CDR3 covers 15 residues. The V end lost 3 bases, the J end lost 5 bases, and 14 bases lay between the germline ends. The CDR3 region has the DNA TGTGCCAGCAGTGAGTACCGAGGCGTCGAAAACATTCAGTACTTC. Its translation is CASSEYRGVENIQYF.

This sequence joins TRBV7-2 and TRBJ1-1; no definite D call. Germline lookup yields CDR1 SGHTA and CDR2 FQGNSA. This CDR3 spans 13 amino acids. V was shortened by 2 bases and J by 10 bases, with 14 bases between the two germline ends. The DNA for the CDR3 is TGTGCCAGCAGCTTAAGAGAGGGTTCGGGAGCTTTCTTT. Amino acids: CASSLREGSGAFF.

In this sample, this clone turned up once. The J gene is TRBJ2-3, the V gene TRBV18; the match to TRBD2 covers 8 bases. Losses at the gene ends were 3 bases for V and 1 base for J; bases not matched to a gene: 6. The CDR3 consists of 16 residues. CDR1 KGHSH and CDR2 LQKENI come from the germline V gene. The CDR3 DNA is TGTGCCAGCTCACCCCAGAGCGGGGGTGGCACAGATACGCAGTATTTT. Amino acid sequence: CASSPQSGGGTDTQYF.

In this sample, this clone turned up once. The J gene is TRBJ1-4, the V gene TRBV20-1, with a weak D call TRBD1 (5 bases). Germline V gene data show CDR1 as DFQATT and CDR2 as SNEGSKA (reference sequence). Trimming took 6 bases from V and 14 from J, leaving 16 bases between them. There are 11 residues in the CDR3. In nucleotides, the CDR3 is TGCAGTGCCCCGGAGGGGCGACGGCTGTTTTTT. Protein sequence: CSAPEGRRLFF.

The chain carries TRBV6-1 and TRBJ1-5; tentative D call: TRBD1 (6 bases). Trimming cost V 2 bases and J 6 bases, with 14 bases left between them. The germline V gene has CDR1 MNHNS and CDR2 SASEGT. CDR3 length: 15 amino acids. The CDR3 region is CASSENRGGAQPQHF. As DNA, the CDR3 is TGTGCCAGCAGTGAAAATAGGGGGGGGGCTCAGCCCCAGCATTTT.

The chain has TRBV15 and TRBJ2-5, with D perhaps TRBD1 (5 bases). Germline V gene lookup returns CDR1 LNHNV and CDR2 YYDKDF (reference sequence). The CDR3 loop spans 19 amino acids. Between the trimmed V and J ends, which lost 5 bases and 1 base, there was a span of 26 bases. Here the CDR3 reads CATSGRGLQVQRAQETQYF. CDR3 DNA: TGTGCCACCAGCGGAAGGGGCTTACAGGTCCAAAGGGCCCAAGAGACCCAGTACTTC.

V is TRBV5-6 and J is TRBJ2-3, with D possibly matching TRBD2 (5 bases). This CDR3 region has 12 residues. V dropped 6 bases and J dropped 1 base, with 6 bases sitting between them. Germline V gene lookup returns CDR1 SGHDT and CDR2 YYEEEE. The CDR3: CASTGGTDTQYF. The CDR3 nucleotides are TGTGCCAGCACCGGGGGCACAGATACGCAGTATTTT.